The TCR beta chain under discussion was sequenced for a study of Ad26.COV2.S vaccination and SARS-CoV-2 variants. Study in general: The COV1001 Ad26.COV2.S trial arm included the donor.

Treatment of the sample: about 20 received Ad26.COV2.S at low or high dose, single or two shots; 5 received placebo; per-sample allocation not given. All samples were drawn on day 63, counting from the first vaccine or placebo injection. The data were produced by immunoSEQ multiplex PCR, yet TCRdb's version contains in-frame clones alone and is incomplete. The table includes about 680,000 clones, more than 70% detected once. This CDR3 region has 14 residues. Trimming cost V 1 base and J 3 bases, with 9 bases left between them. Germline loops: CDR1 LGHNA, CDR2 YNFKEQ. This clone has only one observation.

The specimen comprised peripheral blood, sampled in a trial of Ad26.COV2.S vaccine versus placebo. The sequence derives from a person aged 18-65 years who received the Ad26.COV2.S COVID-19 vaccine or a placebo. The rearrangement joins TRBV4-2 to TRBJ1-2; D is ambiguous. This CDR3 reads CASSQGVPYYGYTF. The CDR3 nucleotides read TGTGCCAGCAGCCAAGGGGTTCCATACTATGGCTACACCTTC.